The rows below give T cell receptor beta chains drawn from one sample of a study of T cells in Graves' hyperthyroidism and ophthalmopathy. Via MiXCR, TCRdb re-called the multiplex PCR reads, giving one row per CDR3 protein. Among some 380,000 distinct CDR3 sequences listed, approximately 13% were seen once. Sequencing input: blood. The receptor set was obtained from a man aged 25 to 45 with Graves' hyperthyroidism that later progressed to Graves' ophthalmopathy. Both conserved end residues are trimmed from each CDR3.

V	length	J	CDR3
TRBV28	11	TRBJ2-2	ASSSSGFGELF
TRBV3-1	12	TRBJ2-7	ASSQGVSVGEQY
TRBV6-1	11	TRBJ1-6	ASTGSVSSPLH
TRBV28	14	TRBJ1-2	ASSPYGGQGAEGYT
TRBV4-1	13	TRBJ1-2	ASSQAQGTGYGYT
TRBV6-4	14	TRBJ2-5	ASRPGGTGGRETQY
TRBV5-1	12	TRBJ2-7	ASSRDSPTYEQY
TRBV19	11	TRBJ1-1	ASSMRAFTEAF
TRBV9	14	TRBJ2-1	ASSVVATSGANEQF
TRBV3-1	12	TRBJ2-7	ASKTAGGSYEQY
TRBV28	11	TRBJ1-6	ASIRGGNSPLH
TRBV2	14	TRBJ2-2	ASSYRDRGNTGELF
TRBV12-3/TRBV12-4	12	TRBJ1-2	ASSLGGARYGYT
TRBV4-1	12	TRBJ1-1	ASSQERGNTEAF
TRBV12-3/TRBV12-4	12	TRBJ2-5	ASSSTPRQETQY
TRBV18	13	TRBJ1-4	ASSPQSATNEKLF
TRBV5-1	12	TRBJ1-1	ASSLGQGGTEAF
TRBV18	13	TRBJ1-2	ASSPPTGWNYGYT
TRBV30	12	TRBJ2-1	AWSVASGGNEQF
TRBV2	12	TRBJ1-5	ASSNTGVRQPQH
TRBV5-1	13	TRBJ2-1	ASSFGDDHYNEQF
TRBV6-1	14	TRBJ2-2	ASSSYPGRYTGELF
TRBV9	14	TRBJ2-2	ASSIDLGTNTGELF
TRBV20-1	11	TRBJ2-7	SARAGVLYEQY
TRBV6-1	17	TRBJ1-1	ASNRRVARRGSVDTEAF
TRBV20-1	12	TRBJ2-7	SARGRGEGYEQY
TRBV6-5	11	TRBJ2-5	ASSYSGSATQY
TRBV19	17	TRBJ1-6	ASSSSSGGVATGHSPLH
TRBV2	12	TRBJ1-5	ASRRDSSNQPQH
TRBV10-3	15	TRBJ2-3	AISEAAGGVGTDTQY
TRBV6-1	18	TRBJ2-1	ASSPPGQGMIAGGINEQF
TRBV7-6	10	TRBJ1-5	ATGQGSQPQH
TRBV28	11	TRBJ1-2	ASNGGTGFGYT
TRBV9	13	TRBJ1-6	ASSPHRGYNSPLH
TRBV5-5	13	TRBJ2-7	ASSLWTASSYEQY
TRBV28	15	TRBJ2-1	ASSFRWGQSSYNEQF
TRBV12-3/TRBV12-4	11	TRBJ1-2	ASSPLTIYGYT
TRBV7-2	12	TRBJ2-3	ASSLYRSADTQY
TRBV7-2	14	TRBJ1-5	ASSLLGQGVSQPQH
TRBV7-9	12	TRBJ1-2	ASSLDGFNYGYT
TRBV7-2	13	TRBJ2-1	ASSLSGGGYNEQF
TRBV7-2	13	TRBJ1-5	ASSLVAGSNQPQH
TRBV11-2	13	TRBJ1-2	ASSLGTGEMYGYT
TRBV28	16	TRBJ2-2	ASKGLAGVLANTGELF
TRBV13	13	TRBJ1-2	ASSPQEQYNYGYT
TRBV5-1	14	TRBJ1-4	ASSLDGQGSGEKLF
TRBV7-2	11	TRBJ1-1	ASSSMENTEAF
TRBV11-3	12	TRBJ2-2	ASSPRGADGELF
TRBV7-9	15	TRBJ1-2	ASSLTSRDRRLYGYT
TRBV28	12	TRBJ1-3	ASSPDSLRNTIY
TRBV5-6	14	TRBJ1-2	ASSLGGGFTNYGYT
TRBV19	15	TRBJ1-5	ASSIGQGWPSNQPQH
TRBV28	11	TRBJ1-2	AVGGQGGYGYT
TRBV5-1	14	TRBJ1-5	ASSWSGQGSGQPQH
TRBV18	13	TRBJ1-6	ASSLQGASNSPLH
TRBV11-2	12	TRBJ2-7	ASSQSWGTYEQY
TRBV6-1	12	TRBJ1-1	ASRNRAGGTEAF